These 7 T cell receptor beta chains were all obtained from the same sample, sequenced in a study of T cell repertoires in cytomegalovirus infection. A single record per CDR3 protein comes from TCRdb applying MiXCR to the reads. The data hold about 450,000 distinct CDR3 sequences, with approximately 33% observed a single time. The sample comprised PBMCs. Receptors originate from a human donor in good health (CMV status not recorded). Some clones in this sample may be carry-over from other donors' samples.

The sample holds many counts of this clonotype. The rearrangement uses TRBV6-6 and TRBJ1-1; possible D gene TRBD1, 6 bases. There are 11 residues in the CDR3. Per germline, CDR1 MNHNY and CDR2 SVGAGI (reference sequence). V lost 7 bases and J lost 4, with 7 bases in between. CDR3 sequence reads: CASNRATEAFF. CDR3 nucleotides: TGTGCCAGCAACAGGGCCACTGAAGCTTTCTTT.

Turning to this clonotype: The junction departs from the called germline gene at one end, perhaps through a read error. This rearrangement joins TRBV7-7 to TRBJ2-7; 8 nucleotides line up with TRBD1. Germline V lookup: CDR1 SSHAT, CDR2 FNYEAQ (reference sequence). The CDR3 runs to 15 residues. The CDR3 region is CASSLGTGNSYAPSF. The CDR3, as DNA: TGTGCCAGCAGCTTGGGGACAGGTAACTCCTACGCTCCGTCCTTC.

The V call is TRBV19, the J call TRBJ1-6; 7 bases are a match to TRBD1. With 7 bases clipped from V and 9 bases from J, the junction kept 6 bases outside the gene matches. The germline CDR1 and CDR2 sequences are LNHDA and SQIVND (reference sequence). The CDR3 has 13 amino acids. The chain's CDR3 is CASTQGIRSPLHF. The DNA for the CDR3 is TGTGCCAGTACACAGGGGATCCGTTCACCCCTCCACTTT.

This clonotype was recorded a few times. The chain uses TRBV19 and TRBJ1-5, with D tentatively TRBD1 (6 bases). This CDR3 comprises 15 residues. The V end lost 7 bases, the J end lost 4 bases, and 17 bases lay between the germline ends. CDR1 and CDR2 from the germline V gene are LNHDA and SQIVND (reference sequence). The CDR3 DNA is TGTGCCAGTATTAAGGACAGCGAGAGTAATCAGCCCCAGCATTTT. Its protein is CASIKDSESNQPQHF.

Concerning this clonotype itself: The junction and the germline gene differ at one end; a read error may be behind it. The chain is built from TRBV4-1 and TRBJ2-3, with 9 bases matching TRBD2. Germline CDR1 reads MGHRA; CDR2 reads YSYEKL. The CDR3 has 17 amino acids. CDR3 sequence reads: CASSPQALAGIPTVQYF. As DNA, the CDR3 is TGTGCCAGCAGCCCCCAGGCCCTAGCGGGGATCCCCACCGTGCAGTATTTT.

This clonotype was counted many times. The chain combines TRBV7-9 with TRBJ1-1; TRBD1 matches 7 bases. The germline CDR1 and CDR2 sequences are SEHNR and FQNEAQ (reference sequence). The CDR3 is 19 residues long. Trimming at V came to 0 bases and at J to 2 bases, leaving 15 bases not matched to a gene. The CDR3 sequence: CASSLALRGGASLNTEAFF. The CDR3 DNA is TGTGCCAGCAGCTTAGCGTTACGAGGGGGCGCATCCTTAAACACTGAAGCTTTCTTT.

This clonotype was detected only a few times. The chain employs TRBV6-2 or TRBV6-3 and TRBJ2-7; the D gene is possibly TRBD1 (6 bases). The CDR3 runs to 16 residues. Deletions cut 2 bases from V and 4 bases from J, with 18 bases between. CDR1 MNHEY and CDR2 SVGEGT come from the germline V gene. The CDR3: CASSYRRQETPYEQYF. In DNA form, the CDR3 reads TGTGCCAGCAGTTACCGGAGACAGGAAACCCCTTACGAGCAGTACTTC.